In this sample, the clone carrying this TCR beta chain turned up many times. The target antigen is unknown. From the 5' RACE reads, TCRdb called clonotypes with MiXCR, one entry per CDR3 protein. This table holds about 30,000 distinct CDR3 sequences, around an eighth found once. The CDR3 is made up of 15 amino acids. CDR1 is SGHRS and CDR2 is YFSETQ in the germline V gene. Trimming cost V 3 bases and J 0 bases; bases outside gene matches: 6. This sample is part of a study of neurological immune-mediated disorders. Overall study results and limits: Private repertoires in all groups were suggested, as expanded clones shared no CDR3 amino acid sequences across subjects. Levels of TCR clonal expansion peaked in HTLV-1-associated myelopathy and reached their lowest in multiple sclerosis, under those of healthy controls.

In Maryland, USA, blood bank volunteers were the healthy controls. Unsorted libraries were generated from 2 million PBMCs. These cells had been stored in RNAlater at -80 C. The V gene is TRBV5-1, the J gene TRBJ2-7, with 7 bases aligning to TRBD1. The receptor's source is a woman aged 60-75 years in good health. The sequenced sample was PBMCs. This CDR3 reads CASSSSTGSSYEQYF. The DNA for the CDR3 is TGCGCCAGCAGCTCGTCGACAGGGAGCTCCTACGAGCAGTACTTC.